The 15 T cell receptor beta chains below were found in one sample sequenced in a study of vaccination and CD4 T cells after COVID-19. Treatment specified: roughly 10-day PBMC culture with coronavirus spike peptide pools or control peptides (ViraFEST assay). The Oncomine TCR Beta short-read assay generated sequence data from the DNA of cultured CD4+ T cells. TCRdb passed the PCR reads through MiXCR, listing each CDR3 protein once. The sample lists roughly 14,000 distinct CDR3 sequences; roughly 55% were seen once. Their antigens remain unidentified. Material: CD4+ T cells from blood, cultured in vitro. The source of these receptors is a human donor who had recovered from COVID-19.

This clonotype was counted between two and nine times. The junction differs from germline at one of its ends, possibly a read error. The chain has TRBV20-1 and TRBJ1-2; D unresolved. The CDR3 covers 14 residues. In germline, CDR1 is DFQATT, CDR2 SNEGSKA (reference sequence). The CDR3 DNA reads TGTAGTGCTAGCTCTTCGGGTTATAACTATGGCTACACCTTC. Translation: CSASSSGYNYGYTF.

J is TRBJ2-3 and V is TRBV7-3; TRBD2 agrees at 9 bases. Germline assignment: CDR1 SGHTA and CDR2 FQGTGA. Losses at the gene ends were 2 bases for V and 5 bases for J; bases not matched to a gene: 8. This CDR3 spans 16 amino acids. In DNA form, the CDR3 reads TGTGCCAGCAGCTTAGTGGCGGGAGGGCCAGGAGATACGCAGTATTTT. This encodes CASSLVAGGPGDTQYF.

J is TRBJ1-3 and V is TRBV6-1; 8 nucleotides agree with TRBD1. The CDR3 extends over 15 amino acids. Per the germline V gene, CDR1 is MNHNS and CDR2 is SASEGT. After removal of 6 bases from V and 4 bases from J, the junction contained 8 bases not matched to a gene. CDR3 bases: TGTGCCAGCAGGCAGCGGACAGGGCAAGGAAACACCATATATTTT. Translating it yields CASRQRTGQGNTIYF.

This clonotype has a handful of counts. This chain links TRBV27 with TRBJ2-3; the D gene is possibly TRBD2 (5 bases). The CDR3 has 12 residues. V dropped 6 bases and J dropped 7 bases, with 11 bases sitting between them. Germline V CDR1 and CDR2: MNHEY, SMNVEV (reference sequence). CDR3 bases: TGTGCCAGCAGCGGGAAACGCTATACGCAGTATTTT. Protein: CASSGKRYTQYF.

The rearrangement joins TRBV27 to TRBJ1-1; TRBD1 is a possible D gene (5 bases). The germline V gene encodes CDR1 MNHEY and CDR2 SMNVEV (reference sequence). The length of the CDR3 is 13 residues. V shed 5 bases and J shed 0 bases, with 7 bases lying between them. The CDR3 coding sequence is TGTGCCAGCAGTGCGACAGTGAACACTGAAGCTTTCTTT. This translates into CASSATVNTEAFF.

The chain is built from TRBV24-1 and TRBJ2-1; 9 bases are shared with TRBD1. The ends lost 2 bases at V and 9 bases at J; junction bases unmatched: 4. The CDR3 extends over 14 amino acids. Looked up from germline, CDR1 is KGHDR and CDR2 is SFDVKD. In DNA form, the CDR3 reads TGTGCCACCAGTGATTACAGGGGGCACACTGAGCAGTTCTTC. This encodes CATSDYRGHTEQFF.

This clonotype was seen a few times. This sequence joins TRBV20-1 and TRBJ1-6, with a weak D call TRBD1 (6 bases). CDR1 and CDR2 (germline): DFQATT, SNEGSKA (reference sequence). Trimming cost V 0 bases and J 14 bases, with 17 bases left between them. There are 14 residues in the CDR3. CDR3 DNA: TGCAGTGCTAGAGAGGGGGAAATCGGGGGCACCCTCCACTTT. It translates to CSAREGEIGGTLHF.

The chain carries TRBV30 and TRBJ2-3; D is ambiguous. The germline V and J ends were trimmed by 0 bases and 0 bases, with 7 bases remaining between them. Germline loops: CDR1 GTSNPN, CDR2 SVGIG (reference sequence). This CDR3 contains 14 residues. The chain's CDR3 is CAWSVGQSTDTQYF. The CDR3 region has the DNA TGTGCCTGGAGTGTAGGGCAAAGCACAGATACGCAGTATTTT.

This clonotype was found once. This sequence joins TRBV28 and TRBJ2-7; 8 bases fit TRBD2. V was clipped by 5 bases and J by 3 bases; unmatched bases: 3. The CDR3 consists of 13 residues. Germline V gene data show CDR1 as MDHEN and CDR2 as SYDVKM. This chain's CDR3 is CASSRLAGYEQYF. The CDR3 bases are TGTGCCAGCAGTCGTCTAGCGGGCTACGAGCAGTACTTC.

This clonotype was observed a few times. The chain recombines TRBV6-1 with TRBJ2-1, with 10 bases aligning to TRBD2. CDR3 length equals 15 residues. V lost 5 bases to trimming and J lost 8 bases; unmatched junction nucleotides: 9. CDR1 is MNHNS, CDR2 SASEGT, per germline. CDR3 region: CASSLASGSIDEQFF. Here the CDR3 DNA reads TGTGCCAGCAGTCTCGCTAGCGGGAGTATCGATGAGCAGTTCTTC.

The chain links TRBV10-2 to TRBJ1-3; 8 positions match TRBD1. V trimming: 3 bases; J trimming: 5 bases; junction bases outside the gene matches: 12. CDR1 is WSHSY and CDR2 is SAAADI in the germline V gene. There are 17 residues in the CDR3. DNA of the CDR3: TGCGCCAGCAGTGAACAGGACAGGGTTGGGAATCGAAACACCATATATTTT. Translation gives CASSEQDRVGNRNTIYF.

V usage is TRBV7-3 and J usage is TRBJ2-3; possibly TRBD1 or TRBD2 for D (5 bases each). This CDR3 spans 15 amino acids. The V gene lost 2 bases and the J gene lost 1 base, with 10 bases spanning the gap. Germline CDR1 is SGHTA and CDR2 is FQGTGA. In nucleotides, the CDR3 is TGTGCCAGCAGCTTAGGGACCCCGGGCACAGATACGCAGTATTTT. Protein sequence: CASSLGTPGTDTQYF.

The chain couples TRBV29-1 to TRBJ1-1, with 8 bases matching TRBD1. Trimming cost V 1 base and J 13 bases; bases outside gene matches: 14. Germline V gene lookup returns CDR1 SQVTM and CDR2 ANQGSEA. The CDR3 runs to 14 residues. The chain's CDR3 is CSVEGRNTGGLVFF. Here the CDR3 DNA reads TGCAGCGTTGAAGGGCGGAACACAGGGGGTTTAGTTTTCTTT.

V usage is TRBV6-5 and J usage is TRBJ2-3; 12 nucleotides align to TRBD2. V was clipped by 2 bases and J by 2 bases; unmatched bases: 5. Germline CDR1 is MNHEY and CDR2 is SVGAGI. This CDR3 region has 17 residues. CDR3 amino acids: CASSYPGLAGFTDTQYF. The CDR3 coding sequence is TGTGCCAGCAGTTACCCGGGACTAGCGGGCTTCACAGATACGCAGTATTTT.

This clonotype has a handful of counts. The chain links TRBV19 to TRBJ1-2; tentatively, D is TRBD1 (6 bases). Germline V gene lookup returns CDR1 LNHDA and CDR2 SQIVND (reference sequence). The V end lost 6 bases, the J end lost 7 bases, and 21 bases lay between the germline ends. The CDR3 consists of 15 residues. CDR3 sequence (DNA): TGTGCCAGTAGCTTCTGGCGGGACACCGGCCCTGGCTACACCTTC. Translation: CASSFWRDTGPGYTF. Drawing the rest from reference TRBV19 and TRBJ1-2, the complete variable domain is DGGITQSPKYLFRKEGQNVTLSCEQNLNHDAMYWYRQDPGQGLRLIYYSQIVNDFQKGDIAEGYSVSREKKESFPLTVTSAQKNPTAFYLCASSFWRDTGPGYTFGSGTRLTVV.